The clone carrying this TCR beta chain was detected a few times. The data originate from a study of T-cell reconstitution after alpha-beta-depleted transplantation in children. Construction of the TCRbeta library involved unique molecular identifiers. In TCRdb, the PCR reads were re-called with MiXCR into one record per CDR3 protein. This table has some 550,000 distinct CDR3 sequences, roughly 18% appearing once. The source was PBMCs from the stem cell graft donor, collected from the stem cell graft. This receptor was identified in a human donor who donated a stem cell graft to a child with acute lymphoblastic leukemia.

The chain's CDR3 is CASSSGPATNTEAFF. DNA of the CDR3: TGCGCCAGCAGCTCTGGACCAGCTACGAACACTGAAGCTTTCTTT. The V gene is TRBV5-1, the J gene TRBJ1-1; D unresolved. Germline values: CDR1 SGHRS, CDR2 YFSETQ. V was cut by 3 bases and J by 1 base, with 13 bases left in between. The CDR3 extends over 15 amino acids.